Given below is one TCR beta chain in context. Per germline, CDR1 SGHVS and CDR2 FQNEAQ. The V gene lost 5 bases and the J gene lost 0 bases, with 14 bases spanning the gap. This CDR3 spans 16 amino acids. This sample was included in a study of blood T cell repertoires in COVID-19. TCRdb's table, derived via immunoSEQ multiplex PCR, lists solely in-frame clones and lacks some. This sample carries under 150,000 clones, approximately 84% of them seen once, and the ten largest clones take less than 9%. The sequencing sample was made of peripheral blood. The clonotype originates from an older man with active or convalescent COVID-19. The rearrangement links TRBV7-8 to TRBJ1-3, with a possible D match to TRBD1 (5 bases). CDR3 amino acids: CASSPAGEYSGNTIYF. Here the CDR3 DNA reads TGTGCCAGCAGCCCTGCGGGGGAATACTCTGGAAACACCATATATTTT.